The 2 T cell receptor beta chains below were found in one sample sequenced in a study of T cells in Graves' hyperthyroidism and ophthalmopathy. Amplification of TCR beta CDR3 regions used RNA as the template. The HTBI primer set served for first-round RT-PCR of the TCR CDR3. TCRdb itself ran the multiplex PCR reads through MiXCR, one entry per CDR3 protein. The sample shows 250,000 to 300,000 distinct CDR3 sequences, 13% of them seen only once. The source material was blood. The receptors were sampled from a woman in her 30s with Graves' hyperthyroidism that later progressed to Graves' ophthalmopathy.

The chain recombines TRBV7-2 with TRBJ2-2, with 9 bases matching TRBD1. The germline V gene has CDR1 SGHTA and CDR2 FQGNSA. This CDR3 comprises 15 residues. J lost 3 bases, V lost 5 bases, and 4 bases had no gene match. The CDR3 DNA is TGTGCCAGCAGCGCGACAGGGGGGGACACCGGGGAGCTGTTTTTT. Encoded protein: CASSATGGDTGELFF.

This sequence joins TRBV5-5 and TRBJ2-1; 11 bases map to TRBD2. The CDR3 extends over 15 amino acids. The V segment lost 0 bases and the J segment 7 bases; nucleotides outside the gene matches: 3. Germline CDR1 and CDR2: SGHKS and YYEKEE (reference sequence). For the CDR3, the DNA is TGTGCCAGCAGCTTGGAGGGACTAGCGGTTAATGAGCAGTTCTTC. This codes for CASSLEGLAVNEQFF.